One and the same sample provided the 32 T cell receptor beta chains below, sequenced in a study of identical twins. TCRdb independently ran MiXCR on the 5' RACE reads; one entry per CDR3 protein. The sample contains 450,000 or so distinct CDR3 sequences, approximately 15% of which appear only once. This sample was also put to use in a study of yellow fever vaccine responses in identical twins.

The material sequenced was CD4+ T cells sorted from blood. Receptors originate from a young woman in good health.

This clonotype was found a few times. The chain combines TRBV10-3 with TRBJ2-3; TRBD1 aligns across 7 bases. The CDR3 sequence is 14 residues long. V lost 4 bases, J lost 1 base, and 2 bases stayed unmatched. From germline, CDR1 is ENHRY and CDR2 SYGVKD. CDR3 sequence reads: CAISGQGGTDTQYF. CDR3 nucleotide sequence: TGTGCCATCAGTGGGCAGGGGGGCACAGATACGCAGTATTTT.

CDR3 sequence reads: CSARVLDWGTGELFF. CDR3 nucleotides: TGCAGTGCTAGAGTCTTGGATTGGGGCACCGGGGAGCTGTTTTTT. V usage is TRBV20-1 and J usage is TRBJ2-2; D uncertain. Per germline, CDR1 DFQATT and CDR2 SNEGSKA (reference sequence). This CDR3 is built from 15 residues. V shed 1 base and J shed 4 bases, with 13 bases lying between them.

The CDR3: CASSFGAGGDTQYF. DNA of the CDR3: TGTGCCAGCAGCTTTGGAGCGGGAGGCGATACGCAGTATTTT. The chain uses TRBV7-2 and TRBJ2-3; 9 nucleotides line up with TRBD2. Germline CDR1 SGHTA, CDR2 FQGNSA. This CDR3 comprises 14 residues. V gave up 3 bases and J gave up 6 bases; unmatched junction bases: 4.

The rearrangement joins TRBV6-5 to TRBJ2-5; D possibly corresponds to TRBD1 (6 bases). CDR1 is MNHEY, CDR2 SVGAGI, per germline. Trimming cost V 4 bases and J 4 bases, with 16 bases left between them. This CDR3 has 15 amino acids. In nucleotides, the CDR3 is TGTGCCAGCAGTTCAACAGGGTATCCGGGAGAGACCCAGTACTTC. Protein sequence: CASSSTGYPGETQYF.

V usage is TRBV27 and J usage is TRBJ1-4; the D is unclear. Looked up from germline, CDR1 is MNHEY and CDR2 is SMNVEV (reference sequence). The CDR3 is made up of 14 amino acids. The ends were cut back, 5 bases at V and 2 bases at J, with 9 bases in the middle. CDR3 protein: CASSITGTNEKLFF. CDR3 DNA: TGTGCCAGCAGTATCACGGGGACTAATGAAAAACTGTTTTTT.

This clonotype was counted only a few times. The chain recombines TRBV20-1 with TRBJ1-1; TRBD1 is a possible D gene (6 bases). The germline V gene encodes CDR1 DFQATT and CDR2 SNEGSKA (reference sequence). The germline V and J ends were trimmed by 1 base and 10 bases, with 10 bases remaining between them. The CDR3 runs 11 residues. CDR3 sequence (DNA): TGCAGTGCTAGAGGGGGGGCCGGAGCTTTCTTT. Translated, it gives CSARGGAGAFF.

This clonotype was counted only a few times. The chain couples TRBV11-1 to TRBJ1-4, with 9 bases aligning to TRBD1. The V gene end was trimmed by 4 bases and the J gene end by 3 bases; junction bases not matched to a gene: 18. The CDR3 is 20 residues long. The germline V gene encodes CDR1 SGHAT and CDR2 FQDESV (reference sequence). CDR3 sequence: CASSSPNTGGARAANEKLFF. Here the CDR3 DNA reads TGTGCCAGCAGCTCACCAAATACAGGGGGCGCCCGGGCGGCTAATGAAAAACTGTTTTTT.

This clonotype was recorded at least ten times. One end of the junction fails to match germline, which may point to a read error. The chain couples TRBV5-1 to TRBJ2-3; tentative D call: TRBD2 (7 bases). CDR1 and CDR2 from the germline V gene are SGHRS and YFSETQ. The CDR3 is 15 amino acids. The CDR3 here is CASSLGGGATDTQYF. DNA of the CDR3: TGTGCCAGCAGCTTAGGCGGGGGCGCAACAGATACGCAGTATTTT.

This rearrangement joins TRBV10-3 to TRBJ2-7; 9 positions match TRBD1. Germline V CDR1 and CDR2: ENHRY, SYGVKD. There are 16 residues in the CDR3. Trimming took 4 bases from V and 0 from J; bases not matched to a gene: 7. In DNA form, the CDR3 reads TGTGCCATCAGTGGAGACAGGGGGTTCAGCTCCTACGAGCAGTACTTC. Translating gives CAISGDRGFSSYEQYF.

V and J are TRBV29-1 and TRBJ1-1; 7 bases fit TRBD1. The CDR3 covers 13 residues. CDR1 is SQVTM and CDR2 is ANQGSEA in the germline V gene. Trimming took 7 bases from V and 0 from J; bases not matched to a gene: 5. CDR3 in amino acids: CSGHRGMNTEAFF. The CDR3 nucleotides read TGCAGCGGGCACAGGGGAATGAACACTGAAGCTTTCTTT.

Of note for this clonotype: Mismatch with germline at one junction end may stem from a read error. The V and J genes are TRBV7-7 and TRBJ2-7; D is possibly TRBD1 (6 bases). The CDR3 covers 15 residues. Looked up from germline, CDR1 is SSHAT and CDR2 is FNYEAQ (reference sequence). DNA for the CDR3: TGTGCTAGCAGCTTAGGTCAGGGCCAGGGGTACGAGCAGTACTTC. Its translation is CASSLGQGQGYEQYF.

The table lists this clonotype with a few counts. The chain has TRBV6-1 and TRBJ2-5, with no clear D. Trimming took off 6 bases at V and 2 bases at J, with 16 bases between the two ends. There are 15 residues in the CDR3. Germline loops: CDR1 MNHNS, CDR2 SASEGT. The chain's CDR3 is CASSPSRTIQETQYF. The CDR3 DNA reads TGTGCCAGCAGCCCCAGCCGAACAATTCAAGAGACCCAGTACTTC.

V usage is TRBV15 and J usage is TRBJ1-1; 8 positions agree with TRBD1. With V trimmed by 3 bases and J by 4 bases, 7 bases remained unmatched. The CDR3 sequence is 15 residues long. Germline CDR1 and CDR2: LNHNV and YYDKDF (reference sequence). The CDR3 DNA follows: TGTGCCACCAGCAGTCCGACAGGGGCTGTCACTGAAGCTTTCTTT. It encodes CATSSPTGAVTEAFF.

In its sample, this clonotype was seen a few times. The chain is built from TRBV5-1 and TRBJ2-1, with TRBD1 identical over 9 bases. CDR3 size: 16 residues. Germline CDR1 is SGHRS and CDR2 is YFSETQ. Trimming removed 3 bases from V and 6 bases from J; junction bases left unmatched: 10. In DNA form, the CDR3 reads TGCGCCAGCAGCTCCTCGGGGACAGGGCCTACCAATGAGCAGTTCTTC. It yields the protein CASSSSGTGPTNEQFF.

The gene calls are TRBV7-2 and TRBJ2-3; perhaps TRBD2 as D (6 bases). The CDR3 is 12 residues long. V lost 5 bases and J lost 7, with 10 bases in between. Germline CDR1 and CDR2: SGHTA and FQGNSA. The CDR3, as DNA: TGTGCCAGCAGCCGAGCGGGTAATACGCAGTATTTT. This sequence encodes CASSRAGNTQYF.

This clonotype was detected only a few times. The chain employs TRBV2 and TRBJ2-5, with D hard to call. Germline CDR1 and CDR2: SNHLY and FYNNEI. V was pared by 4 bases and J by 1 base, with 7 bases between. CDR3 length: 13 amino acids. The CDR3 is CASSVQSQETQYF. In nucleotides, the CDR3 is TGTGCCAGCAGTGTCCAGTCCCAAGAGACCCAGTACTTC.

A few counts support this clonotype. The J gene is TRBJ2-7, the V gene TRBV10-3, with D possibly matching TRBD1 (7 bases). With 6 bases removed from V and 2 bases from J, the gap between germline ends came to 14 bases. This CDR3 is built from 14 residues. The germline V gene has CDR1 ENHRY and CDR2 SYGVKD. CDR3 region: CAIREGQRAYEQYF. The CDR3 region has the DNA TGTGCCATCAGGGAGGGACAGCGAGCCTACGAGCAGTACTTC.

V usage is TRBV5-4 and J usage is TRBJ2-1; no clear D gene. The CDR3 sequence is 15 residues long. CDR1 is SGHNT and CDR2 is YYREEE in the germline V gene (reference sequence). Trimming removed 4 bases from V and 2 bases from J, with 13 bases in between. CDR3 sequence (DNA): TGTGCCAGCAGCGGAGCTCTGGGTACCTACAATGAGCAGTTCTTC. As protein: CASSGALGTYNEQFF.

J is TRBJ1-6 and V is TRBV6-5; TRBD1 agrees at 7 bases. Germline-derived CDR1 and CDR2 are MNHEY and SVGAGI. Trimming removed 3 bases from V and 13 bases from J; junction bases left unmatched: 15. This CDR3 is built from 16 residues. CDR3 nucleotides: TGTGCCAGCAGTTATTCGGGAGACAGGGATCTTCACCCCCTCCACTTT. It yields the protein CASSYSGDRDLHPLHF.

This chain uses TRBV4-3 with TRBJ2-3; TRBD2 matches at 8 bases. Trimming cost V 1 base and J 3 bases; bases outside gene matches: 15. From germline, CDR1 is LGHNA and CDR2 YSLEER. The CDR3 has 19 amino acids. The CDR3 coding sequence is TGCGCCAGCAGCCAAGGTCGGATCGGTGGCGGGAGGAAGACAGATACGCAGTATTTT. Translated: CASSQGRIGGGRKTDTQYF.

This clonotype was seen ten or more times. The V gene is TRBV5-1, the J gene TRBJ2-1; 11 positions agree with TRBD2. With V trimmed by 5 bases and J by 4 bases, 5 bases remained unmatched. Germline loops: CDR1 SGHRS, CDR2 YFSETQ. This CDR3 spans 15 amino acids. CDR3 in DNA: TGCGCCAGCAGACCGACTAGCGGGAATTACAATGAGCAGTTCTTC. It yields the protein CASRPTSGNYNEQFF. The full variable domain, with the rest looked up from reference TRBV5-1 and TRBJ2-1, is KAGVTQTPRYLIKTRGQQVTLSCSPISGHRSVSWYQQTPGQGLQFLFEYFSETQRNKGNFPGRFSGRQFSNSRSEMNVSTLELGDSALYLCASRPTSGNYNEQFFGPGTRLTVL.

This clonotype has a handful of counts. The chain carries TRBV5-5 and TRBJ2-6, with D unresolved. Germline loops: CDR1 SGHKS, CDR2 YYEKEE (reference sequence). V was pared by 5 bases and J by 0 bases, with 12 bases between. This CDR3 is built from 16 residues. The CDR3, as DNA: TGTGCCAGCAGTTTGCCGGTCAGCTCTGGGGCCAACGTCCTGACTTTC. Protein product: CASSLPVSSGANVLTF.

The rearrangement joins TRBV20-1 to TRBJ2-7, with TRBD1 identical over 8 bases. CDR1 and CDR2 (germline): DFQATT, SNEGSKA (reference sequence). The V and J ends lost 5 bases and 3 bases, in that order; junction bases with no gene match: 9. The CDR3 totals 14 residues. Here the CDR3 reads CSAPLQGARYEQYF. The CDR3 DNA sequence: TGCAGTGCTCCCCTCCAGGGGGCTCGCTACGAGCAGTACTTC.

The chain couples TRBV28 to TRBJ2-7, with a tentative D call TRBD2 (5 bases). Germline V gives CDR1 MDHEN, CDR2 SYDVKM. This CDR3 comprises 14 residues. V lost 6 bases and J 2 bases, leaving 14 bases between the germline ends. In DNA, the CDR3 is TGTGCCAGCAGCTCGCCCGGGAAAACCTACGAGCAGTACTTC. Encoded protein: CASSSPGKTYEQYF.

The chain links TRBV28 to TRBJ2-6; the D gene is possibly TRBD2 (7 bases). The CDR3 sequence is 16 residues long. The germline CDR1 and CDR2 sequences are MDHEN and SYDVKM. Trimming stripped 5 bases from V and 2 bases from J, with 13 bases between. CDR3 bases: TGTGCCAGCAGTGCAGCGCGGGGGCCTGGGGCCAACGTCCTGACTTTC. Its translation: CASSAARGPGANVLTF.

The chain recombines TRBV19 with TRBJ1-6; D may be TRBD1 (5 bases). V was clipped by 3 bases and J by 5 bases, with 8 bases between them. This CDR3 spans 14 amino acids. Germline V gives CDR1 LNHDA, CDR2 SQIVND (reference sequence). As DNA, the CDR3 is TGTGCCAGTAGTATCGGGACGGATAATTCACCCCTCCACTTT. Its translation: CASSIGTDNSPLHF.

The chain carries TRBV7-2 and TRBJ2-5, with D perhaps TRBD2 (6 bases). The V end was cut by 3 bases, the J end by 1 base, with 9 bases between. The CDR3 loop spans 14 amino acids. In germline, CDR1 is SGHTA, CDR2 FQGNSA. The CDR3 region has the DNA TGTGCCAGCAGCTTTAGGACTACCCAAGAGACCCAGTACTTC. It yields the protein CASSFRTTQETQYF.

The rearrangement uses TRBV11-3 and TRBJ2-7; no clear D gene. V lost 0 bases and J lost 7, with 10 bases in between. Germline CDR1 is SGHNT and CDR2 is YENEEA. The CDR3 contains 13 residues. The CDR3 nucleotides are TGTGCCAGCAGCTTAGATAGACTTGGGGAGCAGTACTTC. Translated: CASSLDRLGEQYF.

A few counts support this clonotype. V and J are TRBV6-1 and TRBJ2-1, with 9 bases that match TRBD2. V gave up 5 bases and J gave up 8 bases; unmatched junction bases: 13. Germline assignment: CDR1 MNHNS and CDR2 SASEGT. This CDR3 has 16 residues. The chain's CDR3 is CASSPWSSGRGYEQFF. Here the CDR3 DNA reads TGTGCCAGCAGTCCTTGGAGTAGCGGGAGAGGATATGAGCAGTTCTTC.

This clonotype was seen ten or more times. V gene TRBV6-5 combines with J gene TRBJ2-1, with D tentatively TRBD2 (6 bases). Germline V gene sequence: CDR1 MNHEY, CDR2 SVGAGI. This CDR3 region has 12 residues. V lost 6 bases and J lost 14, with 17 bases in between. CDR3 sequence (DNA): TGTGCCAGCAGAATTCGGGACTCCCCGGAGTTCTTC. It is translated as CASRIRDSPEFF.

This chain links TRBV3-1 with TRBJ2-2, with D perhaps TRBD1 (5 bases). The ends were cut back, 0 bases at V and 4 bases at J, with 12 bases in the middle. From germline, CDR1 is LGHDT and CDR2 YNNKEL (reference sequence). The CDR3 has 16 residues. Written as DNA, the CDR3 is TGTGCCAGCAGCCAAGATTTGCAGGGTCCCACCGGGGAGCTGTTTTTT. As protein: CASSQDLQGPTGELFF.

This clonotype came up a few times. The chain carries TRBV30 and TRBJ2-3; no clear D. The CDR3 is 11 amino acids. Trimming removed 5 bases from V and 2 bases from J, with 5 bases in between. The germline gives CDR1 GTSNPN, CDR2 SVGIG (reference sequence). This CDR3 reads CAWDNTDTQYF. The CDR3 DNA reads TGTGCCTGGGATAACACAGATACGCAGTATTTT.